This T cell receptor beta chain was recovered during a study of OX40 agonist ivuxolimab in advanced cancers. As for the study in general: Patients' therapy was ivuxolimab, an antibody that acts as an agonist of OX40 (CD134).

TCRdb's copy holds only in-frame clones and misses some; the assay was immunoSEQ multiplex PCR. The repertoire consists of 40,000 or so clones, with about 82% occurring once and the leading ten covering about 20%. Germline lookup yields CDR1 LNHDA and CDR2 SQIVND (reference sequence). This CDR3 region has 13 residues. J lost 3 bases, V lost 7 bases, and 2 bases had no gene match. The material was CD4+ or CD8+ T cells sorted from blood, obtained in a trial of the OX40 agonist ivuxolimab. The source is an adult with an advanced solid tumor such as melanoma, head and neck, liver or kidney cancer. The rearrangement joins TRBV19 to TRBJ2-7, with 11 bases aligning to TRBD1. Here the CDR3 reads CASTGTGGYEQYF. For the CDR3, the DNA is TGTGCCAGTACCGGGACAGGGGGCTACGAGCAGTACTTC.